This T cell receptor beta chain is drawn from a study of shared clonotypes between healthy human individuals. Profiling relied on immunoSEQ multiplex PCR, and the TCRdb table lists in-frame clones only, not all of them. This sample carries under 1,100,000 clones, roughly 80% of them seen once, and the ten largest clones take less than 1.5%. Trimming took 0 bases from V and 10 from J; bases not matched to a gene: 1. The CDR3 consists of 12 residues. The germline V gene has CDR1 MNHEY and CDR2 SVGAGI. The V and J genes are TRBV6-5 and TRBJ1-1; 8 bases align to TRBD1. Sequencing was done on a sample of memory CD4+ T cells sorted from blood. Sample subset: CD45RA-negative fraction. This receptor was taken from a young man in good health. The CDR3 loop is CASSYSTGAAFF. Here the CDR3 DNA reads TGTGCCAGCAGTTACTCGACAGGGGCAGCTTTCTTT.